Shown below are 22 T cell receptor beta chains from a single sample sequenced in a study of identical twins. TCRdb itself ran the 5' RACE reads through MiXCR, one entry per CDR3 protein. The sample carries about 460,000 distinct CDR3 sequences, 12% to 15% recorded once. This sample was shared with a second study, whose subject was yellow fever vaccine responses in identical twins.

The sample comprised CD4+ T cells sorted from blood. These receptors came from a woman between 18 and 29 years old in good health.

The chain combines TRBV20-1 with TRBJ2-1; TRBD1 agrees at 8 bases. The J segment lost 7 bases and the V segment lost 6 bases, leaving 11 bases of the junction unmatched. This CDR3 spans 14 amino acids. CDR1 and CDR2 from the germline V gene are DFQATT and SNEGSKA (reference sequence). The CDR3 loop reads CSAEGQGARNEQFF. CDR3 DNA: TGCAGTGCGGAAGGGCAGGGGGCGCGGAATGAGCAGTTCTTC.

This sequence joins TRBV4-1 and TRBJ1-1, with D hard to call. The CDR3 runs 14 residues. V lost 2 bases, J lost 1 base, and 8 bases lay in between. Germline loops: CDR1 MGHRA, CDR2 YSYEKL. CDR3 region: CASSQLGGNTEAFF. The CDR3 nucleotides are TGCGCCAGCAGCCAATTGGGAGGGAACACTGAAGCTTTCTTT.

This clonotype has just a few counts. This rearrangement joins TRBV28 to TRBJ2-1; a possible D gene is TRBD1 (8 bases). Germline loops: CDR1 MDHEN, CDR2 SYDVKM. Between the trimmed V and J ends, which lost 3 bases and 4 bases, there was a span of 13 bases. The CDR3 totals 15 residues. CDR3 sequence reads: CASSFYRGGYNEQFF. In nucleotides, the CDR3 is TGTGCCAGCAGTTTTTACAGGGGGGGATACAATGAGCAGTTCTTC.

This clonotype has a handful of counts. V and J are TRBV12-3 or TRBV12-4 and TRBJ2-7, with 9 bases that match TRBD1. Trimming at V came to 6 bases and at J to 4 bases, leaving 7 bases not matched to a gene. CDR3 length equals 14 residues. This CDR3 is CASRPYGTGYEQYF. The CDR3 coding sequence is TGTGCCAGCAGGCCATACGGGACAGGGTACGAGCAGTACTTC.

This clonotype was observed a handful of times. The chain carries TRBV28 and TRBJ2-7; TRBD1 matches at 7 bases. Looked up from germline, CDR1 is MDHEN and CDR2 is SYDVKM. The V segment lost 11 bases and the J segment 2 bases; nucleotides outside the gene matches: 12. The CDR3 length is 14 residues. CDR3 sequence (DNA): TGTGCCTCCTTCCGAAGGACAGGAGCCTACGAGCAGTACTTC. Translation gives CASFRRTGAYEQYF.

This clonotype has only a few counts. The chain combines TRBV25-1 with TRBJ1-1; perhaps TRBD1 as D (5 bases). Germline V gene data show CDR1 as MGHDK and CDR2 as SYGVNS. Trimming removed 3 bases from V and 1 base from J, with 18 bases in between. The CDR3 is made up of 17 amino acids. CDR3 in amino acids: CASSDLPSEGSNTEAFF. The CDR3 DNA sequence: TGTGCCAGCAGTGATCTCCCCTCGGAGGGGTCGAACACTGAAGCTTTCTTT.

This clonotype was observed a few times. V is TRBV20-1 and J is TRBJ2-3; D is undetermined. Trimming cost V 3 bases and J 3 bases, with 13 bases left between them. CDR1 and CDR2 (germline): DFQATT, SNEGSKA (reference sequence). The CDR3 contains 14 residues. The DNA for the CDR3 is TGCAGTGCTAGTGCCCCCCTGGGAACAGATACGCAGTATTTT. It encodes CSASAPLGTDTQYF.

This chain joins TRBV9 and TRBJ2-3; 7 bases match TRBD1. Germline V lookup: CDR1 SGDLS, CDR2 YYNGEE. The V segment lost 0 bases and the J segment 3 bases; nucleotides outside the gene matches: 4. The CDR3 extends over 15 amino acids. The CDR3 DNA follows: TGTGCCAGCAGCGTAGGAGGGGGCAGGACAGATACGCAGTATTTT. Protein product: CASSVGGGRTDTQYF.

The V gene is TRBV27, the J gene TRBJ2-1; TRBD1 might be the D (5 bases). Trimming removed 6 bases at V and 0 bases at J, with 21 bases between. This CDR3 is 18 amino acids long. Germline values: CDR1 MNHEY, CDR2 SMNVEV (reference sequence). This CDR3 is CASSKNIIDSSSYNEQFF. The CDR3 DNA reads TGTGCCAGCAGCAAAAACATAATCGACAGCAGCTCCTACAATGAGCAGTTCTTC.

A few counts support this clonotype. The chain recombines TRBV7-8 with TRBJ2-7, with D perhaps matching TRBD1 (5 bases). Trimming removed 7 bases from V and 6 bases from J, with 13 bases in between. This CDR3 contains 12 residues. Germline V gene sequence: CDR1 SGHVS, CDR2 FQNEAQ. CDR3 protein: CASTRLTAEQYF. CDR3 coding DNA: TGTGCCAGCACCCGATTGACAGCCGAGCAGTACTTC. Full variable domain (missing parts from reference TRBV7-8 and TRBJ2-7): GAGVSQSPRYKVAKRGQDVALRCDPISGHVSLFWYQQALGQGPEFLTYFQNEAQLDKSGLPSDRFFAERPEGSVSTLKIQRTQQEDSAVYLCASTRLTAEQYFGPGTRLTVT.

This sequence joins TRBV5-5 and TRBJ2-7; 10 nucleotides line up with TRBD1. Germline V gene sequence: CDR1 SGHKS, CDR2 YYEKEE (reference sequence). V shed 5 bases and J 2 bases; nucleotides not matched to a gene: 7. This CDR3 spans 15 amino acids. CDR3 sequence (DNA): TGTGCCAGCAGACGGCCCGGGACAGGGGCCTACGAGCAGTACTTC. As protein: CASRRPGTGAYEQYF.

V usage is TRBV7-2 and J usage is TRBJ1-4; TRBD1 agrees at 10 bases. CDR1 is SGHTA and CDR2 is FQGNSA in the germline V gene. V shed 5 bases, J shed 10 bases, and the junction held 7 bases outside the gene matches. This CDR3 has 14 residues. DNA for the CDR3: TGTGCCAGCAGCCTGACAGGGGGCGTTGGAAAACTGTTTTTT. The encoded protein is CASSLTGGVGKLFF.

This sequence joins TRBV28 and TRBJ2-1, with TRBD2 matching over 15 bases. CDR3 length: 18 amino acids. J gave up 6 bases and V 2 bases, and 8 bases lay outside the gene matches. In germline, CDR1 is MDHEN, CDR2 SYDVKM. The CDR3 here is CASSLLGTSGGSANEQFF. The CDR3 DNA follows: TGTGCCAGCAGTTTACTCGGGACTAGCGGGGGGTCCGCCAATGAGCAGTTCTTC.

The chain links TRBV7-9 to TRBJ2-7; TRBD2 agrees at 7 bases. CDR3 length: 15 amino acids. Germline-derived CDR1 and CDR2 are SEHNR and FQNEAQ (reference sequence). V lost 3 bases, J lost 5 bases, and 10 bases stayed unmatched. The chain's CDR3 is CASSFASGVRDEQYF. CDR3 bases: TGTGCCAGCAGCTTCGCTAGCGGCGTGAGGGACGAGCAGTACTTC.

This clonotype was recorded at least ten times. The V call is TRBV7-2, the J call TRBJ2-2; TRBD2 is a possible D gene (6 bases). This CDR3 contains 15 residues. Trimming took off 4 bases at V and 5 bases at J, with 14 bases between the two ends. Germline lookup yields CDR1 SGHTA and CDR2 FQGNSA. CDR3 DNA: TGTGCCAGCAGCTCCGGACTAACAATAACCGGGGAGCTGTTTTTT. Protein: CASSSGLTITGELFF.

This clonotype came up a few times. The chain combines TRBV6-1 with TRBJ1-5, with 9 bases that match TRBD1. The V and J ends lost 7 bases and 7 bases, in that order; junction bases with no gene match: 5. In germline, CDR1 is MNHNS, CDR2 SASEGT. This CDR3 is built from 13 residues. In nucleotides, the CDR3 is TGTGCCAGCATACAGGGGGCCCGCCAGCCCCAGCATTTT. Its translation: CASIQGARQPQHF.

The table lists this clonotype with many counts. This chain joins TRBV5-1 and TRBJ1-3, with 9 bases lining up with TRBD1. The germline gives CDR1 SGHRS, CDR2 YFSETQ. Trimming removed 4 bases from V and 3 bases from J; junction bases left unmatched: 5. The CDR3 is 15 amino acids. CDR3 in amino acids: CASSRTGDLGNTIYF. The DNA of the CDR3 is TGCGCCAGCAGCCGGACAGGGGATCTTGGAAACACCATATATTTT.

This clonotype was seen a few times. V usage is TRBV7-2 and J usage is TRBJ2-7, with D unresolved. The V gene's germline CDR1 is SGHTA and CDR2 FQGNSA. V shed 1 base and J shed 3 bases, with 10 bases lying between them. The CDR3 spans 14 residues. The CDR3 is CASSLVGLNYEQYF. The CDR3 bases are TGTGCCAGCAGCTTAGTAGGGCTGAACTACGAGCAGTACTTC. Complete variable domain (other parts from reference TRBV7-2 and TRBJ2-7): GAGVSQSPSNKVTEKGKDVELRCDPISGHTALYWYRQSLGQGLEFLIYFQGNSAPDKSGLPSDRFSAERTGGSVSTLTIQRTQQEDSAVYLCASSLVGLNYEQYFGPGTRLTVT.

This clonotype was recorded a few times. The chain employs TRBV6-2 or TRBV6-3 and TRBJ2-4, with no clear D. Germline V gives CDR1 MNHEY, CDR2 SVGEGT. V was shortened by 8 bases and J by 5 bases, with 10 bases between the two germline ends. The CDR3 is 12 amino acids. CDR3 residues: CASAESENIQYF. CDR3 nucleotide sequence: TGTGCCAGCGCCGAGTCGGAAAACATTCAGTACTTC.

In its sample, this clonotype was seen a few times. V and J are TRBV6-4 and TRBJ2-7; TRBD2 matches 7 bases. V shed 0 bases, J shed 5 bases, and the junction held 7 bases outside the gene matches. This CDR3 spans 15 amino acids. Per the germline V gene, CDR1 is MRHNA and CDR2 is SNTAGT. CDR3 protein: CASSDSSGAIDEQYF. The CDR3 region has the DNA TGTGCCAGCAGTGACTCCAGCGGGGCGATTGACGAGCAGTACTTC.

This clonotype was observed a handful of times. The genes are TRBV20-1 and TRBJ2-3; 11 bases map to TRBD2. This CDR3 comprises 16 residues. The J segment lost 2 bases and the V segment lost 1 base, leaving 5 bases of the junction unmatched. Germline V CDR1 and CDR2: DFQATT, SNEGSKA (reference sequence). The DNA of the CDR3 is TGCAGTGCTAGAGGCGGGACTAGCGGACACACAGATACGCAGTATTTT. Amino acids: CSARGGTSGHTDTQYF.

This clonotype appeared a few times. The chain has TRBV5-4 and TRBJ2-3; 11 bases are a match to TRBD2. Trimming at V came to 0 bases and at J to 3 bases, leaving 15 bases not matched to a gene. CDR1 is SGHNT, CDR2 YYREEE, per germline (reference sequence). The CDR3 contains 20 residues. The CDR3 protein is CASSLVPRTSGPRGTDTQYF. The CDR3 DNA follows: TGTGCCAGCAGCTTGGTTCCTCGGACTAGCGGGCCGAGGGGAACAGATACGCAGTATTTT.